Each of the 20 T cell receptor beta chains below was sequenced from the same sample in a study of T cells expressing NK-cell markers. From its re-call of the 5' RACE reads, TCRdb lists each CDR3 protein once, without DNA. The record lists about 440,000 distinct CDR3 sequences, of which the ten most abundant hold 6% to 9.5%. The specimen sequenced was blood T cells: a sorted CD56 or NKG2C T cell subset, CD4+ or CD8+ T cells, or bulk PBMC T cells (not recorded which). These TCRs come from a woman aged 18-69 years in good health.

The chain uses TRBV7-2 and TRBJ2-7; TCRdb selects TRBD2, and the lack of DNA leaves this call unchecked. This CDR3 comprises 14 residues. Germline CDR1 is SGHTA and CDR2 is FQGNSA. The CDR3 reads CASSPRLATYEQYF. The full variable domain, its missing parts supplied by reference TRBV7-2 and TRBJ2-7, is GAGVSQSPSNKVTEKGKDVELRCDPISGHTALYWYRQSLGQGLEFLIYFQGNSAPDKSGLPSDRFSAERTGGSVSTLTIQRTQQEDSAVYLCASSPRLATYEQYFGPGTRLTVT.

This chain uses TRBV21-1 with TRBJ1-5; as DNA is missing, the TRBD1 call by TCRdb cannot be tested. TRBV21-1 is listed as a pseudogene. CDR3 length: 17 amino acids. CDR3 sequence: CASSNAPGAHTNQPQHF.

The chain uses TRBV6-6 and TRBJ2-7; no DNA is available, so the TRBD1 call from TCRdb remains unchecked. Germline V lookup: CDR1 MNHNY, CDR2 SVGAGI (reference sequence). CDR3 length: 12 amino acids. CDR3 in amino acids: CASAPGDYEQYF.

The CDR3 is CASSRNAAGGYKPYNEQFF. This chain joins TRBV4-3 and TRBJ2-1; lacking DNA, the TRBD2 call made by TCRdb goes unchecked. The CDR3 has 19 amino acids. Germline assignment: CDR1 LGHNA and CDR2 YSLEER.

The chain couples TRBV6-1 to TRBJ1-1; TCRdb outputs TRBD1, but without DNA this stays unchecked. In germline, CDR1 is MNHNS, CDR2 SASEGT. The CDR3 length is 15 residues. CDR3 protein: CASSERGTLNTEAFF.

The chain employs TRBV6-1 and TRBJ2-5; TCRdb indicates TRBD2, and absent DNA this call remains unverified. The germline V gene has CDR1 MNHNS and CDR2 SASEGT. CDR3 length: 15 residues. CDR3: CASSPAPLAGETQYF.

The chain has TRBV12-3 or TRBV12-4 and TRBJ2-3; lacking DNA, the TRBD1 call made by TCRdb goes unchecked. This CDR3 has 16 residues. CDR3 sequence reads: CASSLLSGQGWGTQYF.

The rearrangement joins TRBV12-3 or TRBV12-4 to TRBJ2-2; the D call from TCRdb, TRBD1, cannot be confirmed without DNA. The CDR3 loop spans 17 amino acids. CDR3 residues: CASSQTRGQLGTGELFF.

The J gene is TRBJ2-2, the V gene TRBV11-2; TCRdb designates TRBD2, a call that cannot be tested without DNA. The CDR3 sequence is 16 residues long. CDR1 is SGHAT, CDR2 FQNNGV, per germline. CDR3 amino acids: CASSYGLAGNTGELFF.

The rearrangement links TRBV7-3 to TRBJ1-2; TCRdb's D call of TRBD1 is untestable without DNA. Germline values: CDR1 SGHTA, CDR2 FQGTGA. This CDR3 contains 14 residues. The CDR3 sequence: CASSQGSGGYGYTF. The whole variable domain, filled in from reference TRBV7-3 and TRBJ1-2, reads GAGVSQTPSNKVTEKGKYVELRCDPISGHTALYWYRQSLGQGPEFLIYFQGTGAADDSGLPNDRFFAVRPEGSVSTLKIQRTERGDSAVYLCASSQGSGGYGYTFGSGTRLTVV.

The V gene is TRBV28, the J gene TRBJ2-3. The CDR3 spans 11 residues. Germline V gene sequence: CDR1 MDHEN, CDR2 SYDVKM. The CDR3 protein is CASSLGRAEYF.

J is TRBJ2-2 and V is TRBV6-2 or TRBV6-3. Germline values: CDR1 MNHEY, CDR2 SVGEGT. The CDR3 length is 13 residues. CDR3 residues: CASSSTDSGELFF.

The chain combines TRBV12-3 or TRBV12-4 with TRBJ1-1; the D call from TCRdb, TRBD1, cannot be confirmed without DNA. This CDR3 comprises 11 residues. CDR3 protein: CASTPDRKAFF.

The V gene is TRBV15, the J gene TRBJ2-7; checking the TCRdb D call of TRBD1 is not possible without DNA. Germline assignment: CDR1 LNHNV and CDR2 YYDKDF (reference sequence). The CDR3 is 15 amino acids. CDR3 amino acids: CATSRGRQASYEQYF.

The CDR3 region is CASSPGVDYGYTF. J is TRBJ1-2 and V is TRBV12-3 or TRBV12-4; lacking DNA, the TRBD1 call made by TCRdb goes unchecked. The CDR3 spans 13 residues.

The V gene is TRBV6-6, the J gene TRBJ2-3; TCRdb's assignment of TRBD1 cannot be checked, as there is no DNA. Germline CDR1 and CDR2: MNHNY and SVGAGI (reference sequence). This CDR3 region has 12 residues. The CDR3 sequence: CASTGRTDTQYF.

This chain connects TRBV9 to TRBJ2-5; absent DNA, TCRdb's TRBD2 call cannot be checked. Germline values: CDR1 SGDLS, CDR2 YYNGEE. This CDR3 comprises 19 residues. CDR3 amino acids: CASSPLPWLAGGAKETQYF. The full variable domain, its missing parts supplied by reference TRBV9 and TRBJ2-5, is DSGVTQTPKHLITATGQRVTLRCSPRSGDLSVYWYQQSLDQGLQFLIQYYNGEERAKGNILERFSAQQFPDLHSELNLSSLELGDSALYFCASSPLPWLAGGAKETQYFGPGTRLLVL.

The rearrangement uses TRBV4-3 and TRBJ2-3. Germline V lookup: CDR1 LGHNA, CDR2 YSLEER. The CDR3 is made up of 13 amino acids. The chain's CDR3 is CASSQDKDPTQYF.

The genes are TRBV12-3 or TRBV12-4 and TRBJ1-5; checking the TCRdb D call of TRBD1 is not possible without DNA. This CDR3 is 15 amino acids long. CDR3 in amino acids: CASARGERSNQPQHF.

The CDR3 sequence is CASSVVGRMGEQFF. The chain uses TRBV9 and TRBJ2-1; the D gene TCRdb calls, TRBD2, cannot be checked with no DNA. Germline-derived CDR1 and CDR2 are SGDLS and YYNGEE. This CDR3 spans 14 amino acids. The full variable domain, in which reference TRBV9 and TRBJ2-1 provide the parts outside the CDR3, is DSGVTQTPKHLITATGQRVTLRCSPRSGDLSVYWYQQSLDQGLQFLIQYYNGEERAKGNILERFSAQQFPDLHSELNLSSLELGDSALYFCASSVVGRMGEQFFGPGTRLTVL.